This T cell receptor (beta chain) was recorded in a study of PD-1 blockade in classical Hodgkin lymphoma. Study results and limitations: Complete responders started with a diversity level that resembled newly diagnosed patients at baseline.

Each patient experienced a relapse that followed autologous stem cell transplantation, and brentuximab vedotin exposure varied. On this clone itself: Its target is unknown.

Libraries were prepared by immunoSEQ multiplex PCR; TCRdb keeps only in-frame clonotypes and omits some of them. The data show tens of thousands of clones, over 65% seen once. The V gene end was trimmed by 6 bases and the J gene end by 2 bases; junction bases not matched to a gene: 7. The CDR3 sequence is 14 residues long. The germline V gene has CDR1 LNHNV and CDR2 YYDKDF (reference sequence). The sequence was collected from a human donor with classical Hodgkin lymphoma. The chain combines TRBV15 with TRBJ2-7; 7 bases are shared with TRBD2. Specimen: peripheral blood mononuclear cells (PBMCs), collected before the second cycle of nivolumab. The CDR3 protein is CATSSGGGTYEQYF. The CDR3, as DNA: TGTGCCACCAGTTCGGGCGGGGGAACCTACGAGCAGTACTTC.